This T cell receptor beta chain was recovered during a study of blood T cell repertoires in COVID-19. Overall study context: There were acute and convalescent COVID-19 samples, and they came from the United States, Italy and Spain. In each case, the material was cDNA or gDNA derived from T cells, B-cell-depleted T cells, or PBMCs.

The germline V and J ends were trimmed by 4 bases and 5 bases, with 9 bases remaining between them. Germline CDR1 reads LNHNV; CDR2 reads YYDKDF (reference sequence). CDR3 length equals 13 residues. Study processing details: Quantification of nucleated cells was approximated via reference gene primer amplification. Method: immunoSEQ multiplex PCR; TCRdb's copy keeps in-frame clones and lacks some. Clonal size and the V and J genes are those of that table, whereas D and trimming came from the DNA. The data contain around 99,000 clones, approximately 82% of them singletons. V and J are TRBV15 and TRBJ2-1; D possibly corresponds to TRBD1 (5 bases). Sequencing was carried out using peripheral blood. The clonotype comes from a woman aged 60-75 years with acute or convalescent COVID-19. CDR3: CATSNTGNNEQFF. CDR3 DNA: TGTGCCACCAGCAACACAGGCAACAATGAGCAGTTCTTC. The entire variable domain, with the rest obtained from reference TRBV15 and TRBJ2-1, is as follows: DAMVIQNPRYQVTQFGKPVTLSCSQTLNHNVMYWYQQKSSQAPKLLFHYYDKDFNNEADTPDNFQSRRPNTSFCFLDIRSPGLGDTAMYLCATSNTGNNEQFFGPGTRLTVL.